This T cell receptor (beta chain) was sequenced during a study of CD8 T cells in ankylosing spondylitis. Whole-study findings and limits: Significant enrichment of disease-linked clones was reported in matched ankylosing spondylitis synovial fluid. What appeared characteristic of ankylosing spondylitis blood was a TCR beta motif of fewer than ten highly homologous variants.

This clonotype was seen a single time. Its target is unknown. TCRdb analysed the 5' RACE reads with MiXCR anew, one entry per CDR3 protein. The sample has a few hundred thousand distinct CDR3 sequences, 20% to 25% seen once; the top ten hold roughly a sixth. J gave up 4 bases and V 4 bases, and 6 bases lay outside the gene matches. The germline V gene has CDR1 MGHDK and CDR2 SYGVNS. The CDR3 sequence is 14 residues long. This TCR came from a male donor with ankylosing spondylitis. The genes are TRBV25-1 and TRBJ1-2, with 7 nucleotides matching TRBD1. The sample taken for sequencing was blood, either unsorted or a sorted T cell fraction (not recorded which). In DNA, the CDR3 is TGTGCCAGCAGTGGTGGGACAGAAGTCTATGGCTACACCTTC. It yields the protein CASSGGTEVYGYTF.